Included here is one T cell receptor beta chain sequence, with context. Its antigen is undetermined. Library construction involved attaching unique molecular identifiers to individual cDNA molecules, which allowed quantitative, reproducible TCR counting. TCRdb ran MiXCR on the RACE reads and lists one entry per CDR3 protein. The sample has about 300,000 distinct CDR3 sequences; 5% to 6.5% are singletons. Germline V gene sequence: CDR1 SGHAT, CDR2 FQNNGV. This CDR3 spans 15 amino acids. Unmatched junction bases numbered 5, after V lost 2 bases and J lost 7 bases. The sample is drawn from a study of human T cells and chemical hapten exposure. Study-wide background: The scalp of each patient received a weekly diphenylcyclopropenone dose for the full roughly 24-week study. Among samples, TCR yields varied mainly because of small differences in pooled library volume.

Study observations and caveats: Sensitization with DPC brought no change to TCRs above 1 in 1000 in frequency.

Time point in this sample: pre-sensitization, week 0. Treatment specified: therapeutic diphenylcyclopropenone sensitization with weekly scalp DPC. The input for sequencing was whole blood, taken in connection with sensitization to the hapten diphenylcyclopropenone (DPC). This TCR came from a young woman with alopecia areata. Some clones in this sample may be carry-over from other donors' samples. The chain uses TRBV11-2 and TRBJ1-6, with TRBD1 matching 7 bases. The CDR3 DNA reads TGTGCCAGCAGCTTATATGCAGGGGGGAATTCACCCCTCCACTTT. Its translation is CASSLYAGGNSPLHF.